These 5 T cell receptor beta chains originate from one sample sequenced in a study of cytomegalovirus exposure and HLA in healthy donors. TCRdb keeps only in-frame clones here, not all; method: immunoSEQ multiplex PCR. The sample has about 160,000 clones; approximately 86% are singletons. Source material: PBMCs. These receptor sequences come from a young man in good health and CMV-seropositive.

CDR3 DNA: TGCGCCAGCAGCTTGGCCGTGACAGGGGGCTCCTACGAGCAGTACTTC. Protein: CASSLAVTGGSYEQYF. The chain combines TRBV5-1 with TRBJ2-7; 9 bases are a match to TRBD1. V shed 0 bases and J 0 bases; nucleotides not matched to a gene: 4. Germline loops: CDR1 SGHRS, CDR2 YFSETQ. The CDR3 sequence is 16 residues long.

The sample holds one count of this clone. J is TRBJ1-4 and V is TRBV27; 11 nucleotides agree with TRBD1. The CDR3 runs 15 residues. Trimming cost V 5 bases and J 8 bases; bases outside gene matches: 7. The V gene's germline CDR1 is MNHEY and CDR2 SMNVEV (reference sequence). The CDR3 nucleotides read TGTGCCAGCAGTCCGAGAGGGACAGGGGGGGAAAAACTGTTTTTT. It yields the protein CASSPRGTGGEKLFF.

The gene calls are TRBV11-2 and TRBJ2-7, with TRBD1 matching over 7 bases. This CDR3 is built from 14 residues. The V gene end was trimmed by 1 base and the J gene end by 2 bases; junction bases not matched to a gene: 2. Germline loops: CDR1 SGHAT, CDR2 FQNNGV. This CDR3 is CASSLGQGPYEQYF. The CDR3 nucleotides are TGTGCCAGCAGCTTAGGACAGGGTCCCTACGAGCAGTACTTC.

The CDR3: CAWILVTEAFF. CDR3 bases: TGTGCCTGGATATTAGTCACTGAAGCTTTCTTT. V and J are TRBV30 and TRBJ1-1; unclear D gene. V lost 4 bases and J lost 4, with 7 bases in between. CDR1 and CDR2 from the germline V gene are GTSNPN and SVGIG (reference sequence). The CDR3 runs to 11 residues.

V is TRBV6-5 and J is TRBJ2-1; D gene ambiguous. The CDR3 length is 14 residues. Germline CDR1 is MNHEY and CDR2 is SVGAGI. Trimming pared 6 bases from V and 4 bases from J, leaving 13 bases between. CDR3 coding DNA: TGTGCCAGCAGCCTCGACCTCGGGTACAATGAGCAGTTCTTC. Protein sequence: CASSLDLGYNEQFF.